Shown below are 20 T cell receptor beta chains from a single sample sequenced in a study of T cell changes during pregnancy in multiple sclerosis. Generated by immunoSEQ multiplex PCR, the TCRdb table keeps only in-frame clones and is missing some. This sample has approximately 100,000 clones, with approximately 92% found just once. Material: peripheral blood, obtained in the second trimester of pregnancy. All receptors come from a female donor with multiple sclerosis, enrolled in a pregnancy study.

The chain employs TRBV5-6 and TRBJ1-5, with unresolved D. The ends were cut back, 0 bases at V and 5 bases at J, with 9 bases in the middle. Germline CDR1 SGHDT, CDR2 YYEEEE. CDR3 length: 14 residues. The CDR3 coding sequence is TGTGCCAGCAGCTTGGCCGGAGGGTATCAGCCCCAGCATTTT. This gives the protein CASSLAGGYQPQHF.

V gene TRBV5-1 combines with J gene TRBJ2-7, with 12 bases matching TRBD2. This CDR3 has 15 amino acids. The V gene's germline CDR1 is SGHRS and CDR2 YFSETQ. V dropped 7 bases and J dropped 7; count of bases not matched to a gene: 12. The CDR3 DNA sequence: TGCGCCAGCCAACCGGGGACTAGCGGGCAGAGGGAGCAGTACTTC. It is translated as CASQPGTSGQREQYF.

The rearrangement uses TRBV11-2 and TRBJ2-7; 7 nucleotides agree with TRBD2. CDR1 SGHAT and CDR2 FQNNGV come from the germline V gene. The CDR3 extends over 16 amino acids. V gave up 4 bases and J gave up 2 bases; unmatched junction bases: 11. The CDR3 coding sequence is TGTGCCAGCAGCTCCGTGACGGGCGGGGGAACCTACGAGCAGTACTTC. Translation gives CASSSVTGGGTYEQYF. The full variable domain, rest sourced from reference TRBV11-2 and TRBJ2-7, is EAGVAQSPRYKIIEKRQSVAFWCNPISGHATLYWYQQILGQGPKLLIQFQNNGVVDDSQLPKDRFSAERLKGVDSTLKIQPAKLEDSAVYLCASSSVTGGGTYEQYFGPGTRLTVT.

CDR3 nucleotides: TGTGCCAGCAGCCCGTCCGGATGGAGCTCCTACAATGAGCAGTTCTTC. Translated, it gives CASSPSGWSSYNEQFF. The J gene is TRBJ2-1, the V gene TRBV5-4; D not resolved. The germline gives CDR1 SGHNT, CDR2 YYREEE (reference sequence). This CDR3 has 16 residues. Trimming shortened V by 4 bases and J by 0 bases, and 14 bases separated the two germline ends.

The chain's CDR3 is CASSYPTSGSSYTQYF. The CDR3 nucleotides read TGTGCCAGCAGTTATCCGACTAGCGGGAGTAGTTATACGCAGTATTTT. This chain joins TRBV6-5 and TRBJ2-3; TRBD2 agrees at 12 bases. V lost 3 bases, J lost 7 bases, and 8 bases stayed unmatched. CDR1 is MNHEY and CDR2 is SVGAGI in the germline V gene. The CDR3 sequence is 16 residues long.

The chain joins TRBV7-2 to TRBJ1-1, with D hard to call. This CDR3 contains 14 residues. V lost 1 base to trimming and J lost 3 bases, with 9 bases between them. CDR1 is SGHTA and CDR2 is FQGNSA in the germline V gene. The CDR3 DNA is TGTGCCAGCAGCTTAGAGTTGGCCTACACTGAAGCTTTCTTT. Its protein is CASSLELAYTEAFF.

Here the CDR3 reads CASSDSAGGSSYNEQFF. The CDR3 DNA follows: TGTGCCAGCAGTGACTCAGCGGGGGGGAGCTCCTACAATGAGCAGTTCTTC. The chain recombines TRBV6-4 with TRBJ2-1, with 10 bases aligning to TRBD2. The CDR3 consists of 17 residues. The germline CDR1 and CDR2 sequences are MRHNA and SNTAGT. With V trimmed by 0 bases and J by 0 bases, 2 bases remained unmatched.

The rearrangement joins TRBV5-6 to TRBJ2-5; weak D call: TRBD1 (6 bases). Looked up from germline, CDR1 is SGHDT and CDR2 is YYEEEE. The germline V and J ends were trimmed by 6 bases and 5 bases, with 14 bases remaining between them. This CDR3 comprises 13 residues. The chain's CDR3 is CASNDRFTETQYF. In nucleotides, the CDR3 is TGTGCCAGCAACGACAGGTTTACGGAGACCCAGTACTTC.

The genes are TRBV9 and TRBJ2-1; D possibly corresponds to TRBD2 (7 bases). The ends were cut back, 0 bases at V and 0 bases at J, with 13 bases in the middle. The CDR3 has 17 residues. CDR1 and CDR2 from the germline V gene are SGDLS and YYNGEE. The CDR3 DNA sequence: TGTGCCAGCAGCGTAGGAGGGGGGGGGAGCTCCTACAATGAGCAGTTCTTC. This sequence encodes CASSVGGGGSSYNEQFF.

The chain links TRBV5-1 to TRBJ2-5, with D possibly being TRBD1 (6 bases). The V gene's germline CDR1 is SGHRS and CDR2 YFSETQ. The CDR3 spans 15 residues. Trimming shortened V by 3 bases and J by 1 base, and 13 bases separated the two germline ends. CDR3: CASSSSTGFQETQYF. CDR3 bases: TGCGCCAGCAGCTCCTCAACAGGGTTCCAAGAGACCCAGTACTTC.

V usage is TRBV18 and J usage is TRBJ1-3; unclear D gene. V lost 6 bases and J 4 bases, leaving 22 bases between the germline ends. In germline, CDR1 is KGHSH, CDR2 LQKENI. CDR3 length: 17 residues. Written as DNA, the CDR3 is TGTGCCAGCTCCCAGTTAGGATCGGGGTCAGGAGGAAACACCATATATTTT. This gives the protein CASSQLGSGSGGNTIYF. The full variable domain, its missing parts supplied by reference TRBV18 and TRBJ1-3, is NAGVMQNPRHLVRRRGQEARLRCSPMKGHSHVYWYRQLPEEGLKFMVYLQKENIIDESGMPKERFSAEFPKEGPSILRIQQVVRGDSAAYFCASSQLGSGSGGNTIYFGEGSWLTVV.

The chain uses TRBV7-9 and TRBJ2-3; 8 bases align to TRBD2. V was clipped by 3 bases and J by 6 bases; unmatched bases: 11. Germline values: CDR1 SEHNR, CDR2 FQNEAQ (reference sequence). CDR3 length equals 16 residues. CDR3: CASSFSLRGGQDTQYF. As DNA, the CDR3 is TGTGCCAGCAGCTTTAGCTTACGGGGGGGCCAGGATACGCAGTATTTT.

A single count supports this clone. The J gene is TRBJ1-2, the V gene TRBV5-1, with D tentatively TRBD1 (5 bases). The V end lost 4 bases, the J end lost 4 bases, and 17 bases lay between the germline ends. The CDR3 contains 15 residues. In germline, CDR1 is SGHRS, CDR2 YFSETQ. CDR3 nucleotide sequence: TGCGCCAGCAGCCCTTTGACGGGGGTGAGCTATGGCTACACCTTC. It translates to CASSPLTGVSYGYTF.

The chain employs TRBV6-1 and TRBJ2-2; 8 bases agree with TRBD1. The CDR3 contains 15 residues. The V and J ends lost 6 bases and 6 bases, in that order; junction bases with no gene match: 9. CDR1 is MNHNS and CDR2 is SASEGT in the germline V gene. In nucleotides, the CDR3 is TGTGCCAGCAGGTTAGGGACAGGAGGGGCCGGGGAGCTGTTTTTT. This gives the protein CASRLGTGGAGELFF.

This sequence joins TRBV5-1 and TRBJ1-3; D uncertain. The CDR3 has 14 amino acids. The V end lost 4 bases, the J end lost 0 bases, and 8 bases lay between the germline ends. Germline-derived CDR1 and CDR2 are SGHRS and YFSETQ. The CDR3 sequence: CASSSDFSGNTIYF. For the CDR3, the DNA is TGCGCCAGCAGCAGTGACTTCTCTGGAAACACCATATATTTT.

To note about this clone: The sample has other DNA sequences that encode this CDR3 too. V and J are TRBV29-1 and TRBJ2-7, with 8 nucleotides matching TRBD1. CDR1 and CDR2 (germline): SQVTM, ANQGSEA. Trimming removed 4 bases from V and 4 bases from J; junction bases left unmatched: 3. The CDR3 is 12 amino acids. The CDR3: CSVGQGSYEQYF. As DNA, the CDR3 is TGCAGCGTTGGACAGGGGAGTTACGAGCAGTACTTC.

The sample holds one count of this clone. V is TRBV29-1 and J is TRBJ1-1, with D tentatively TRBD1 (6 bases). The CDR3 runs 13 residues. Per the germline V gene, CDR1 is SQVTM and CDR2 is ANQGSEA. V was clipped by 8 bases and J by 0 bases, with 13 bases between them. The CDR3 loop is CSFRDRMNTEAFF. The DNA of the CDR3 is TGCAGCTTCCGAGACAGGATGAACACTGAAGCTTTCTTT.

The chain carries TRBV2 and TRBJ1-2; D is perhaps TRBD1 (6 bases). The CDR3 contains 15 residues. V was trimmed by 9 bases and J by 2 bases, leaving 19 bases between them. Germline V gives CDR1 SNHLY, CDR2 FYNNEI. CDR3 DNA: TGTGCCAGTGGAGGTGTGGGGGGGCGAAACTATGGCTACACCTTC. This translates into CASGGVGGRNYGYTF.

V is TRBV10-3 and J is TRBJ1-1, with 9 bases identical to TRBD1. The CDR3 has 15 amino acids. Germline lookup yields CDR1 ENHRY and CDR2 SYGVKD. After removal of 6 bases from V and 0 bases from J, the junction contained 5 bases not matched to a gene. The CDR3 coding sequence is TGTGCCATCAGCCCGGACAGGGGCATGAACACTGAAGCTTTCTTT. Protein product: CAISPDRGMNTEAFF.

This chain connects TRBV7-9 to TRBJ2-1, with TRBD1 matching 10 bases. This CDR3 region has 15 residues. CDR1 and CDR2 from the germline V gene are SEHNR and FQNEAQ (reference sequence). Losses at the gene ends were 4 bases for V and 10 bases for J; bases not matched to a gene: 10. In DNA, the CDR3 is TGTGCCAGCAGCTCGGGACAGGGGATTGGCGAGGAGCAGTTCTTC. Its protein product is CASSSGQGIGEEQFF.